This T cell receptor beta chain was recorded in a study of T cells after yellow fever vaccination. This clonotype was recorded many times. TCRdb re-called the 5' RACE reads with MiXCR, one entry per CDR3 protein. The table records hundreds of thousands of distinct CDR3 sequences, about a fifth of them present only once. Trimming took off 5 bases at V and 0 bases at J, with 11 bases between the two ends. Germline-derived CDR1 and CDR2 are SEHNR and FQNEAQ (reference sequence). The CDR3 runs 14 residues. This receptor was taken from a man younger than 30 who received the YFV17D yellow fever vaccine. The chain employs TRBV7-9 and TRBJ2-7; D is tentatively TRBD1 or TRBD2 (5 bases each). The starting material was PBMCs, obtained roughly 23 days after the first yellow fever vaccination. The CDR3: CASSLGASSYEQYF. Written as DNA, the CDR3 is TGTGCCAGCAGCCTCGGGGCAAGCTCCTACGAGCAGTACTTC.